Listed below are T cell receptor beta chains from one sample, sequenced in a study of blood T cell repertoires in COVID-19. Profiling relied on immunoSEQ multiplex PCR, and the TCRdb table lists in-frame clones only, not all of them. The sample includes about 260,000 clones, 88% of them seen just once. Specimen: peripheral blood. Source of these receptors: a man aged 55 to 70 who had recovered from COVID-19. Each CDR3 is given with its conserved first and last residue. D genes are given only for firm matches. Some rows mark clone size as missing; the rest say once, few, many or name a class of expanded clone.

size: -
J: TRBJ2-3
V: TRBV11-2
D: TRBD2
CDR3: CASSIDLAGGQDTQYF
DNA: TGTGCCAGCAGCATCGATTTAGCGGGGGGGCAGGATACGCAGTATTTT

size: once
J: TRBJ2-1
V: TRBV7-6
D: -
CDR3: CASRGAGRGGGNEQFF
DNA: TGTGCCAGCAGGGGGGCCGGGCGCGGGGGAGGGAATGAGCAGTTCTTC

size: few
J: TRBJ2-7
V: TRBV9
D: -
CDR3: CASTPAGSSAYEQYF
DNA: TGTGCCAGCACCCCCGCAGGGTCATCGGCCTACGAGCAGTACTTC

size: -
J: TRBJ1-2
V: TRBV5-1
D: TRBD1
CDR3: CASSSTGSTLYGYTF
DNA: TGCGCCAGCAGCTCGACAGGGTCTACCCTCTATGGCTACACCTTC

size: -
J: TRBJ2-3
V: TRBV9
D: TRBD2
CDR3: CASSVAAGGLFTDTQYF
DNA: TGTGCCAGCAGCGTAGCGGCGGGGGGCCTGTTCACAGATACGCAGTATTTT

size: -
J: TRBJ1-5
V: TRBV6-2/TRBV6-3
D: -
CDR3: CASSPNGAGQPQHF
DNA: TGTGCCAGCAGTCCGAACGGAGCCGGTCAGCCCCAGCATTTT

size: few
J: TRBJ1-2
V: TRBV2
D: -
CDR3: CASSVATMNYGYTF
DNA: TGTGCCAGCAGTGTGGCGACAATGAACTATGGCTACACCTTC

size: -
J: TRBJ1-5
V: TRBV7-2
D: -
CDR3: CASSQGRLSNQPQHF
DNA: TGTGCCAGCAGCCAAGGCAGGCTTAGCAATCAGCCCCAGCATTTT

size: -
J: TRBJ2-7
V: TRBV3-1/TRBV3-2
D: TRBD2
CDR3: CASSQPASAGGAYEQYF
DNA: TGTGCCAGCAGCCAACCTGCTAGTGCGGGGGGGGCCTACGAGCAGTACTTC

size: -
J: TRBJ1-4
V: TRBV4-2
D: -
CDR3: CASSHGQRGSLNEKLFF
DNA: TGTGCCAGCAGCCACGGACAGAGGGGGAGCCTTAATGAAAAACTGTTTTTT

size: -
J: TRBJ2-7
V: TRBV5-6
D: TRBD1
CDR3: CASSQLGQGSYEQYF
DNA: TGTGCCAGCAGCCAACTGGGACAGGGCTCCTACGAGCAGTACTTC

size: -
J: TRBJ2-1
V: TRBV6-5
D: TRBD2
CDR3: CASSYTGGGVGDEQFF
DNA: TGTGCCAGCAGTTACACGGGCGGGGGGGTTGGCGATGAGCAGTTCTTC

size: -
J: TRBJ2-7
V: TRBV19
D: -
CDR3: CATSGPSYEQYF
DNA: TGTGCCACTTCAGGCCCCTCCTACGAGCAGTACTTC

size: -
J: TRBJ1-3
V: TRBV9
D: TRBD1
CDR3: CASSLRLGTEAGNTIYF
DNA: TGTGCCAGCAGCTTACGCTTGGGGACAGAAGCTGGAAACACCATATATTTT

size: -
J: TRBJ2-5
V: TRBV20-1
D: TRBD1
CDR3: CSPGQGGTQYF
DNA: TGCAGTCCTGGACAGGGGGGGACCCAGTACTTC

size: -
J: TRBJ2-3
V: TRBV6-2/TRBV6-3
D: -
CDR3: CASSYSTARGDTQYF
DNA: TGTGCCAGCAGTTACTCGACTGCAAGGGGGGATACGCAGTATTTT

size: -
J: TRBJ1-1
V: TRBV11-2
D: -
CDR3: CASSLEDRSFAFF
DNA: TGTGCCAGCAGCCTCGAAGACAGGTCATTTGCTTTCTTT

size: -
J: TRBJ2-3
V: TRBV21-1
D: -
CDR3: CASHGLFTDTQYF
DNA: TGTGCCAGTCATGGACTGTTCACAGATACGCAGTATTTT

size: -
J: TRBJ1-5
V: TRBV12-5
D: -
CDR3: CASGLTAIVFGGVSSNQPQHF
DNA: TGTGCTAGTGGTTTGACCGCCATTGTTTTTGGAGGGGTATCTAGCAATCAGCCCCAGCATTTT

size: -
J: TRBJ1-4
V: TRBV7-2
D: -
CDR3: CASNSGSYGEKLFF
DNA: TGTGCCAGCAACTCCGGGAGCTATGGAGAAAAACTGTTTTTT

size: -
J: TRBJ2-1
V: TRBV19
D: TRBD1
CDR3: CASQSYGVGTGVNEQFF
DNA: TGTGCCAGTCAAAGCTACGGTGTTGGGACAGGAGTGAATGAGCAGTTCTTC

size: -
J: TRBJ1-5
V: TRBV16
D: TRBD1
CDR3: CASSQGTGVARAQHF
DNA: TGTGCCAGCAGCCAAGGGACAGGGGTCGCTAGGGCCCAGCATTTT

size: -
J: TRBJ2-5
V: TRBV6-1
D: TRBD1
CDR3: CASSAFSGQVGEETQYF
DNA: TGTGCCAGCAGTGCTTTTTCGGGACAGGTTGGGGAGGAGACCCAGTACTTC

size: -
J: TRBJ2-3
V: TRBV20-1
D: -
CDR3: CSASPLRDRITDTQYF
DNA: TGCAGTGCTAGTCCGTTGCGGGATAGGATCACAGATACGCAGTATTTT

size: -
J: TRBJ2-7
V: TRBV14
D: -
CDR3: CASSPMRFSLYF
DNA: TGTGCCAGCAGCCCCATGAGGTTCTCTCTGTACTTC

size: -
J: TRBJ1-6
V: TRBV7-6
D: -
CDR3: CASSLPGTGNSPLHF
DNA: TGTGCCAGCAGCTTACCGGGAACAGGGAACTCACCCCTCCACTTT

size: -
J: TRBJ2-2
V: TRBV7-9
D: TRBD1
CDR3: CASSSSGGDGELFF
DNA: TGTGCCAGCAGCTCCTCAGGGGGCGACGGGGAGCTGTTTTTT

size: once
J: TRBJ1-4
V: TRBV5-1
D: TRBD1
CDR3: CASSPSGQGAEKLFF
DNA: TGCGCCAGCAGCCCTTCGGGACAGGGGGCTGAAAAACTGTTTTTT

size: -
J: TRBJ2-5
V: TRBV3-1/TRBV3-2
D: -
CDR3: CASSRTPGVKETQYF
DNA: TGTGCCAGCAGCCGAACGCCGGGGGTTAAAGAGACCCAGTACTTC

size: -
J: TRBJ2-7
V: TRBV2
D: TRBD1
CDR3: CASRPIGQGSYEQYF
DNA: TGTGCCAGCAGGCCTATCGGACAGGGCTCCTACGAGCAGTACTTC

size: -
J: TRBJ2-3
V: TRBV18
D: -
CDR3: CASSPPFPEADTQYF
DNA: TGTGCCAGCTCACCACCGTTCCCAGAGGCAGATACGCAGTATTTT

size: -
J: TRBJ2-3
V: TRBV5-6
D: TRBD2
CDR3: CASSFSGGAAYTQYF
DNA: TGTGCCAGCAGCTTTAGCGGGGGGGCCGCTTATACGCAGTATTTT

size: -
J: TRBJ2-7
V: TRBV5-1
D: TRBD2
CDR3: CASSLVVAGGYEQYF
DNA: TGCGCCAGCAGCTTGGTAGTAGCGGGGGGGTACGAGCAGTACTTC

size: -
J: TRBJ1-2
V: TRBV4-2
D: -
CDR3: CASSQVGGDYGYTF
DNA: TGTGCCAGCAGCCAAGTGGGGGGAGACTATGGCTACACCTTC

size: -
J: TRBJ1-2
V: TRBV6-6
D: -
CDR3: CASSYPRRGWGYTF
DNA: TGTGCCAGCAGTTACCCCCGGAGAGGCTGGGGCTACACCTTC

size: -
J: TRBJ2-3
V: TRBV9
D: -
CDR3: CASSVEGHRADTQYF
DNA: TGTGCCAGCAGCGTAGAGGGGCACAGGGCAGATACGCAGTATTTT

size: once
J: TRBJ1-2
V: TRBV4-2
D: -
CDR3: CASSPPPGQIPGGGYTF
DNA: TGTGCCAGCAGCCCCCCCCCAGGGCAGATCCCAGGCGGTGGCTACACCTTC

size: -
J: TRBJ2-3
V: TRBV30
D: TRBD2
CDR3: CAWSRGGGGVDTQYF
DNA: TGTGCCTGGAGTAGAGGCGGGGGGGGCGTAGATACGCAGTATTTT

size: -
J: TRBJ2-1
V: TRBV7-9
D: TRBD2
CDR3: CASSASGTTNEQFF
DNA: TGTGCCAGCAGCGCCTCCGGGACTACAAATGAGCAGTTCTTC

size: -
J: TRBJ1-5
V: TRBV19
D: -
CDR3: CASRNLSNSNQPQHF
DNA: TGTGCCAGTAGGAATCTAAGTAATAGCAATCAGCCCCAGCATTTT

size: -
J: TRBJ2-3
V: TRBV5-1
D: -
CDR3: CASSLSGPLTDTQYF
DNA: TGCGCCAGCAGCTTGAGCGGGCCCCTCACAGATACGCAGTATTTT

size: -
J: TRBJ1-5
V: TRBV10-3
D: -
CDR3: CAISGVQGFNQPQHF
DNA: TGTGCCATCAGTGGAGTCCAGGGGTTCAATCAGCCCCAGCATTTT

size: -
J: TRBJ2-7
V: TRBV10-3
D: -
CDR3: CAISEFQPGHLSYEQYF
DNA: TGTGCCATCAGTGAGTTCCAACCGGGACACCTTTCCTACGAGCAGTACTTC

size: -
J: TRBJ2-7
V: TRBV6-5
D: TRBD1
CDR3: CASSSDRDEQYF
DNA: TGTGCCAGCAGTTCCGACAGGGACGAGCAGTACTTC

size: once
J: TRBJ2-3
V: TRBV7-9
D: TRBD1
CDR3: CASSFAGGFTDTQYF
DNA: TGTGCCAGCAGCTTTGCAGGGGGCTTCACAGATACGCAGTATTTT

size: -
J: TRBJ1-5
V: TRBV6-5
D: TRBD1
CDR3: CASSLRQGQHF
DNA: TGTGCCAGCAGCCTTAGACAGGGCCAGCATTTT

size: -
J: TRBJ2-1
V: TRBV23-1
D: -
CDR3: CASQSQPRGPSGESSYNEQFF
DNA: TGCGCCAGTCAATCCCAACCCAGGGGGCCTAGCGGGGAAAGCTCCTACAATGAGCAGTTCTTC

size: -
J: TRBJ2-1
V: TRBV5-4
D: TRBD2
CDR3: CASSLGHREVEQFF
DNA: TGTGCCAGCAGCTTGGGACACCGGGAGGTTGAGCAGTTCTTC

size: -
J: TRBJ1-1
V: TRBV27
D: -
CDR3: CASSLSRQMNTEAFF
DNA: TGTGCCAGCAGTTTATCGCGACAGATGAACACTGAAGCTTTCTTT

size: -
J: TRBJ1-5
V: TRBV2
D: -
CDR3: CASSQTGSSSNQPQHF
DNA: TGTGCCAGCAGTCAAACAGGAAGTAGTAGCAATCAGCCCCAGCATTTT

size: -
J: TRBJ2-3
V: TRBV3-1/TRBV3-2
D: -
CDR3: CASSQELGGAGDTQYF
DNA: TGTGCCAGCAGCCAAGAATTGGGGGGGGCCGGGGATACGCAGTATTTT

size: -
J: TRBJ2-7
V: TRBV5-6
D: -
CDR3: CASSLATGTTLYEQYF
DNA: TGTGCCAGCAGCTTGGCCACGGGTACAACCCTCTACGAGCAGTACTTC

size: -
J: TRBJ2-3
V: TRBV9
D: TRBD2
CDR3: CASSVVSGGGTDTQYF
DNA: TGTGCCAGCAGCGTAGTGAGCGGGGGGGGCACAGATACGCAGTATTTT

size: -
J: TRBJ1-4
V: TRBV19
D: -
CDR3: CASSIGQGQDFSEKLFF
DNA: TGTGCCAGTAGTATAGGCCAGGGACAAGACTTTAGTGAAAAACTGTTTTTT

size: -
J: TRBJ1-6
V: TRBV5-1
D: -
CDR3: CASSLVPDSNSPLHF
DNA: TGCGCCAGCAGCTTGGTCCCGGACAGCAACTCACCCCTCCACTTT